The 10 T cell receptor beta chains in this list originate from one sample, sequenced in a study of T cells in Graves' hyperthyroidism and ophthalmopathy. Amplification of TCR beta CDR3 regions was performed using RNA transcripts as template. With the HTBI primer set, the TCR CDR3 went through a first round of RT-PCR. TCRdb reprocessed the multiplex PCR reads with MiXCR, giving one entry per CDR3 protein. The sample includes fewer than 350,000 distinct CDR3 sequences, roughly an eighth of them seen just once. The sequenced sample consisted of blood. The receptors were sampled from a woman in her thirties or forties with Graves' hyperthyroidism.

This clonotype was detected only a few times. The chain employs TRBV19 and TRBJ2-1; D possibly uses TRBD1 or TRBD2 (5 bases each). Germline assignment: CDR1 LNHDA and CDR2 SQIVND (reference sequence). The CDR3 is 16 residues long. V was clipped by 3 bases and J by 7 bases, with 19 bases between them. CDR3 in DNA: TGTGCCAGTAGTATGTCGGGACCCCTAGTAGTGAATGAGCAGTTCTTC. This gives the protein CASSMSGPLVVNEQFF.

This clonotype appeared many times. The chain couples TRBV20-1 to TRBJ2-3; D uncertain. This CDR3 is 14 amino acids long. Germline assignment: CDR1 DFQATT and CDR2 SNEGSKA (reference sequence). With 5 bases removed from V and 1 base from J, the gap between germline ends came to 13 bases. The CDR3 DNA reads TGCAGTGCTGACCCTAGTGATGGCACAGATACGCAGTATTTT. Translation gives CSADPSDGTDTQYF.

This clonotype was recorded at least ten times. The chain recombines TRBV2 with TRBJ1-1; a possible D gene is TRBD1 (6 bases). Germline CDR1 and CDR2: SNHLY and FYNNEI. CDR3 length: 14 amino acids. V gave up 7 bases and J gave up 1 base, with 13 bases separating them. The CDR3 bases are TGTGCCAGCACCCTAGGGGGGGGGAACACTGAAGCTTTCTTT. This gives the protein CASTLGGGNTEAFF. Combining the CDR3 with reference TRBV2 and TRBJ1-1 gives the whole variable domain EPEVTQTPSHQVTQMGQEVILRCVPISNHLYFYWYRQILGQKVEFLVSFYNNEISEKSEIFDDQFSVERPDGSNFTLKIRSTKLEDSAMYFCASTLGGGNTEAFFGQGTRLTVV.

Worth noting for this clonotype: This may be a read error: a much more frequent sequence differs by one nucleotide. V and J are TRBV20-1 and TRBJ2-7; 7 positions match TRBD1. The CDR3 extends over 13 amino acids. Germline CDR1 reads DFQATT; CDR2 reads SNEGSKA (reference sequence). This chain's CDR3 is CSASLLEGGEQHF. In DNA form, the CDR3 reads TGCAGTGCTAGTCTACTAGAAGGGGGCGAGCAGCACTTC.

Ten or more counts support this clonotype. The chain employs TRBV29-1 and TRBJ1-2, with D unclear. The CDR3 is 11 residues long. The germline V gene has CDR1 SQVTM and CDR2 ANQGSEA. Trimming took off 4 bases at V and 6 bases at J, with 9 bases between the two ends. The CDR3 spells CSVVIGHGYTF. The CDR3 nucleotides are TGCAGCGTTGTTATAGGGCATGGCTACACCTTC.

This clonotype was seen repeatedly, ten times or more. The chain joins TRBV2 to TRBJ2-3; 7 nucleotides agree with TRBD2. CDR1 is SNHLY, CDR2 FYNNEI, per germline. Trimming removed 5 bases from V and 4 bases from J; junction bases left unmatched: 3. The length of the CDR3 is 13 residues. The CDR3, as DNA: TGTGCCAGCAGTAGCGGGGTCTCAGATACGCAGTATTTT. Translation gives CASSSGVSDTQYF.

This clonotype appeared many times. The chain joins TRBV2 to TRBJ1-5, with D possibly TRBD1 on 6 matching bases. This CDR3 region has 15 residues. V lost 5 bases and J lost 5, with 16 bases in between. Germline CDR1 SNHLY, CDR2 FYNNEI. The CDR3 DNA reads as TGTGCCAGCAGTCCAAGGGACACTTATTATCAGCCCCAGCATTTT. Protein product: CASSPRDTYYQPQHF.

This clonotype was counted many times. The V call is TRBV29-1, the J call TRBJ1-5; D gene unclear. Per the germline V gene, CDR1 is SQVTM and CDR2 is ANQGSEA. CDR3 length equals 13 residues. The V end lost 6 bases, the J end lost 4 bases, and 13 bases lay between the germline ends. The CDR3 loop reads CSVGHTDNQPQHF. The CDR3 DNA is TGCAGCGTCGGCCACACAGATAATCAGCCCCAGCATTTT.

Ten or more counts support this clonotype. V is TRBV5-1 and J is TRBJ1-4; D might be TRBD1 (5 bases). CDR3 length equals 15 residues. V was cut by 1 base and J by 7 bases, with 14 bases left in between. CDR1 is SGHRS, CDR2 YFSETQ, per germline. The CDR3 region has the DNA TGCGCCAGCAGCTTGTATGGGGGTTCCGGTGAAAAACTGTTTTTT. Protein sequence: CASSLYGGSGEKLFF.

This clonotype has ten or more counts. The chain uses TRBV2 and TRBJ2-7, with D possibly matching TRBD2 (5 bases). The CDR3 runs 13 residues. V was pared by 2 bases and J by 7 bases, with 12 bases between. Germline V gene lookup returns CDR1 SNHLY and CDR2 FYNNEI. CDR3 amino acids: CASSEHRPGEQYF. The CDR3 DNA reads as TGTGCCAGCAGTGAACATCGGCCGGGAGAGCAGTACTTC.